This entry lists 25 T cell receptor beta chains sequenced from one sample in a study of T cells after yellow fever vaccination. TCRdb reprocessed the 5' RACE reads with MiXCR, giving one entry per CDR3 protein. The data contain more than 65,000 distinct CDR3 sequences, around 6.2% of them singletons. The sample here was CD4+ T cells sorted from PBMCs, taken roughly 14 days after the first yellow fever vaccination. The receptors stem from a man aged 18 to 29 who received the YFV17D yellow fever vaccine.

This clonotype was seen repeatedly, ten times or more. The V call is TRBV7-9, the J call TRBJ1-2, with D tentatively TRBD1 (5 bases). V lost 2 bases and J lost 9, with 16 bases in between. The CDR3 runs 14 residues. Per germline, CDR1 SEHNR and CDR2 FQNEAQ (reference sequence). The CDR3 loop is CASSLWGSPDSYTF. CDR3 nucleotide sequence: TGTGCCAGCAGCTTATGGGGCTCCCCGGACAGCTACACCTTC. Looking up the rest from reference TRBV7-9 and TRBJ1-2 gives the full variable domain: DTGVSQNPRHKITKRGQNVTFRCDPISEHNRLYWYRQTLGQGPEFLTYFQNEAQLEKSRLLSDRFSAERPKGSFSTLEIQRTEQGDSAMYLCASSLWGSPDSYTFGSGTRLTVV.

The V call is TRBV18, the J call TRBJ1-2, with D hard to call. V lost 2 bases and J 6 bases, leaving 19 bases between the germline ends. CDR3 length equals 16 residues. Germline CDR1 is KGHSH and CDR2 is LQKENI. CDR3 in amino acids: CASSPIPAGEGNGYTF. For the CDR3, the DNA is TGTGCCAGCTCACCAATTCCTGCGGGCGAAGGGAATGGCTACACCTTC.

The table lists this clonotype with many counts. This chain joins TRBV4-2 and TRBJ2-3, with 9 bases matching TRBD2. V lost 1 base to trimming and J lost 6 bases; unmatched junction nucleotides: 11. The CDR3 is 17 amino acids. Germline V gene lookup returns CDR1 LGHNA and CDR2 YNFKEQ. CDR3 in DNA: TGTGCCAGCAGCCAAGGAACTGAAGCGGGGGGCCGCGATACGCAGTATTTT. It codes for CASSQGTEAGGRDTQYF.

This clonotype was seen at least ten times. The genes are TRBV3-1 and TRBJ2-2; D may be TRBD1 (6 bases). Germline CDR1 and CDR2: LGHDT and YNNKEL (reference sequence). V lost 2 bases and J lost 0, with 13 bases in between. CDR3 length equals 17 residues. DNA for the CDR3: TGTGCCAGCAGCCAACCGACAGGATCGGCGAACACCGGGGAGCTGTTTTTT. Amino acids: CASSQPTGSANTGELFF.

This clonotype was observed at least ten times. V gene TRBV7-2 combines with J gene TRBJ2-1, with 7 bases fitting TRBD1. Unmatched junction bases numbered 6, after V lost 1 base and J lost 9 bases. Germline V CDR1 and CDR2: SGHTA, FQGNSA. The CDR3 is 14 amino acids. Here the CDR3 reads CASSLGQGGGEQFF. As DNA, the CDR3 is TGTGCCAGCAGCTTAGGACAGGGTGGAGGTGAGCAGTTCTTC.

This clonotype was picked up a small number of times. The rearrangement joins TRBV11-2 to TRBJ2-2, with D possibly being TRBD1 or TRBD2 (5 bases each). There are 18 residues in the CDR3. Germline CDR1 is SGHAT and CDR2 is FQNNGV. V was trimmed by 4 bases and J by 3 bases, leaving 21 bases between them. The CDR3 coding sequence is TGTGCCAGCAGCTATCTCCGGGGTAGGCGAGGGGACACCGGGGAGCTGTTTTTT. Amino acids: CASSYLRGRRGDTGELFF.

This clonotype was picked up many times. CDR3 sequence: CASTGPDTQYF. CDR3 in DNA: TGTGCCAGCACGGGGCCAGATACGCAGTATTTT. The V and J genes are TRBV12-3 or TRBV12-4 and TRBJ2-3; the D call may be TRBD1 or TRBD2 (5 bases each). The CDR3 contains 11 residues. Trimming stripped 7 bases from V and 4 bases from J, with 6 bases between.

This clonotype was counted a few times. This sequence may be a read error, since a much larger clone differs from it by one base. The genes are TRBV10-3 and TRBJ2-2; 12 positions agree with TRBD2. Unmatched junction bases numbered 7, after V lost 6 bases and J lost 8 bases. The CDR3 extends over 15 amino acids. Looked up from germline, CDR1 is ENHRY and CDR2 is SYGVKD. CDR3 in amino acids: CAIRRLAGDRGELFF. For the CDR3, the DNA is TGTGCCATCAGGCGACTAGCGGGGGACAGGGGGGAGCTGTTTTTT.

Ten or more counts support this clonotype. The rearrangement joins TRBV5-1 to TRBJ1-2, with D perhaps TRBD1 (5 bases). The CDR3 totals 15 residues. Germline CDR1 and CDR2: SGHRS and YFSETQ. V lost 2 bases and J lost 4, with 15 bases in between. The CDR3 nucleotides read TGCGCCAGCAGCTTTGGGGAGGGGTTCGCCTATGGCTACACCTTC. It specifies CASSFGEGFAYGYTF.

To note about this clonotype: Given a much more abundant clone one base away, this may be a read error. The chain has TRBV9 and TRBJ2-3; D gene uncertain. Trimming cost V 2 bases and J 7 bases, with 8 bases left between them. The germline CDR1 and CDR2 sequences are SGDLS and YYNGEE. CDR3 size: 12 residues. Here the CDR3 reads CASSVTINTQYF. CDR3 DNA: TGTGCCAGCAGCGTGACCATCAATACGCAGTATTTT.

The chain combines TRBV20-1 with TRBJ2-7, with 8 positions matching TRBD1. With V trimmed by 2 bases and J by 2 bases, 5 bases remained unmatched. The length of the CDR3 is 14 residues. Germline V gene sequence: CDR1 DFQATT, CDR2 SNEGSKA (reference sequence). The CDR3 nucleotides are TGCAGTGCTAGATTTGAACAGGGGGCCTACGAGCAGTACTTC. Its translation is CSARFEQGAYEQYF.

There are many counts of this clonotype. CDR3 nucleotides: TGCAGTGCTTTGTCGACGGGACTCCGGGCGGATTTAGGCTACACCTTC. Protein product: CSALSTGLRADLGYTF. The chain couples TRBV20-1 to TRBJ1-2, with D possibly matching TRBD1 (5 bases). Germline V gene data show CDR1 as DFQATT and CDR2 as SNEGSKA (reference sequence). V was clipped by 5 bases and J by 8 bases, with 27 bases between them. The CDR3 loop spans 16 amino acids.

This clonotype has at least ten counts. The chain couples TRBV9 to TRBJ2-2, with no clear D. This CDR3 contains 14 residues. Germline loops: CDR1 SGDLS, CDR2 YYNGEE. Trimming removed 4 bases from V and 4 bases from J, with 11 bases in between. CDR3 in DNA: TGTGCCAGCAGCTCCTTATTCGGCACCGGGGAGCTGTTTTTT. Translation gives CASSSLFGTGELFF.

With respect to this clonotype: Germline is not matched at one junction end, which may reflect a read error. V is TRBV7-9 and J is TRBJ1-2, with D uncertain. The CDR3 spans 15 residues. Per the germline V gene, CDR1 is SEHNR and CDR2 is FQNEAQ (reference sequence). The CDR3 loop is CAISPGLLCYYGYTF. CDR3 in DNA: TGTGCCATCAGCCCCGGACTGCTCTGCTACTATGGCTACACCTTC.

This clonotype came up a few times. J is TRBJ1-1 and V is TRBV12-3 or TRBV12-4, with a possible D match to TRBD1 (5 bases). This CDR3 comprises 14 residues. Trimming removed 7 bases from V and 4 bases from J, with 16 bases in between. The CDR3 sequence: CASTPSYGATEAFF. CDR3 DNA sequence: TGTGCCAGCACTCCTAGTTACGGGGCCACTGAAGCTTTCTTT.

This clonotype has at least ten counts. The gene calls are TRBV12-3 or TRBV12-4 and TRBJ2-2; D gene uncertain. With 9 bases removed from V and 0 bases from J, the gap between germline ends came to 14 bases. CDR3 size: 15 residues. The CDR3 DNA is TGTGCCAGTCTGGTGGGGAAGTCGAACACCGGGGAGCTGTTTTTT. Its protein product is CASLVGKSNTGELFF.

This clonotype was found many times. CDR3 amino acids: CAISAATGELFF. The CDR3 bases are TGTGCCATCAGTGCGGCTACCGGGGAGCTGTTTTTT. The chain carries TRBV10-3 and TRBJ2-2; D is unresolved. Deletions cut 4 bases from V and 5 bases from J, with 5 bases between. Germline V gene data show CDR1 as ENHRY and CDR2 as SYGVKD. The length of the CDR3 is 12 residues.

This clonotype has a count of ten or more. This sequence joins TRBV7-2 and TRBJ2-3, with unresolved D. This CDR3 is 13 amino acids long. Trimming took 5 bases from V and 6 from J, leaving 12 bases between them. Germline V gene lookup returns CDR1 SGHTA and CDR2 FQGNSA. In DNA form, the CDR3 reads TGTGCCAGCAGCCGCACCCACCGGGATACGCAGTATTTT. Protein sequence: CASSRTHRDTQYF.

This clonotype occurred many times. This rearrangement joins TRBV7-9 to TRBJ1-2, with 7 positions matching TRBD1. This CDR3 has 16 amino acids. Trimming cost V 1 base and J 0 bases; bases outside gene matches: 5. The germline V gene has CDR1 SEHNR and CDR2 FQNEAQ (reference sequence). This CDR3 is CASSLGQGFANYGYTF. CDR3 DNA sequence: TGTGCCAGCAGCTTAGGACAGGGTTTCGCTAACTATGGCTACACCTTC. Using reference TRBV7-9 and TRBJ1-2 for the parts outside the CDR3, the full variable domain is DTGVSQNPRHKITKRGQNVTFRCDPISEHNRLYWYRQTLGQGPEFLTYFQNEAQLEKSRLLSDRFSAERPKGSFSTLEIQRTEQGDSAMYLCASSLGQGFANYGYTFGSGTRLTVV.

On this clonotype itself: A single base separates this from a much larger clone, so it may be a read error. The chain has TRBV7-9 and TRBJ2-5, with 8 bases fitting TRBD2. Germline V gene data show CDR1 as SEHNR and CDR2 as FQNEAQ (reference sequence). The CDR3 has 12 amino acids. The CDR3 DNA follows: TGTGCCAGCACCCGGGAGGGAGAGATCCAGTACTTC. Its translation: CASTREGEIQYF. The entire variable domain, with the rest obtained from reference TRBV7-9 and TRBJ2-5, is as follows: DTGVSQNPRHKITKRGQNVTFRCDPISEHNRLYWYRQTLGQGPEFLTYFQNEAQLEKSRLLSDRFSAERPKGSFSTLEIQRTEQGDSAMYLCASTREGEIQYFGPGTRLLVL.

This clonotype has ten or more counts. J is TRBJ2-5 and V is TRBV7-2; D is perhaps TRBD1 (5 bases). The CDR3 spans 16 residues. CDR1 and CDR2 from the germline V gene are SGHTA and FQGNSA. With 0 bases removed from V and 0 bases from J, the gap between germline ends came to 11 bases. The CDR3 reads CASSLAKGLDQETQYF. The CDR3 DNA reads TGTGCCAGCAGCTTAGCGAAGGGGCTGGACCAAGAGACCCAGTACTTC.

The J gene is TRBJ1-3, the V gene TRBV2; D is ambiguous. The CDR3 is 18 residues long. Germline V CDR1 and CDR2: SNHLY, FYNNEI. Trimming took off 4 bases at V and 1 base at J, with 20 bases between the two ends. The CDR3 reads CASSGSFVKTDSGNTIYF. DNA of the CDR3: TGTGCCAGCAGTGGGTCTTTCGTTAAGACGGATTCTGGAAACACCATATATTTT.

There are many counts of this clonotype. The chain is built from TRBV15 and TRBJ1-2; D uncertain. Trimming removed 0 bases at V and 4 bases at J, with 9 bases between. From germline, CDR1 is LNHNV and CDR2 YYDKDF (reference sequence). The CDR3 has 14 amino acids. The DNA of the CDR3 is TGTGCCACCAGCAGAGATTTTGAGGGCTATGGCTACACCTTC. Its translation is CATSRDFEGYGYTF.

This clonotype was counted many times. The chain is built from TRBV5-1 and TRBJ1-5, with 7 bases that match TRBD1. Germline V CDR1 and CDR2: SGHRS, YFSETQ. V shed 4 bases and J 2 bases; nucleotides not matched to a gene: 6. CDR3 size: 15 residues. The CDR3 is CASSPGTVGNQPQHF. Here the CDR3 DNA reads TGCGCCAGCAGCCCCGGGACAGTGGGCAATCAGCCCCAGCATTTT. The variable domain in full, with the rest retrieved from reference TRBV5-1 and TRBJ1-5, is KAGVTQTPRYLIKTRGQQVTLSCSPISGHRSVSWYQQTPGQGLQFLFEYFSETQRNKGNFPGRFSGRQFSNSRSEMNVSTLELGDSALYLCASSPGTVGNQPQHFGDGTRLSIL.

In its sample, this clonotype was seen many times. The J gene is TRBJ2-3, the V gene TRBV7-2, with 7 positions matching TRBD1. The CDR3 is 14 residues long. After removal of 5 bases from V and 4 bases from J, the junction contained 6 bases not matched to a gene. Germline-derived CDR1 and CDR2 are SGHTA and FQGNSA. DNA for the CDR3: TGTGCCAGCAGCATACAGGGGAAGCCAGATACGCAGTATTTT. Its translation is CASSIQGKPDTQYF.